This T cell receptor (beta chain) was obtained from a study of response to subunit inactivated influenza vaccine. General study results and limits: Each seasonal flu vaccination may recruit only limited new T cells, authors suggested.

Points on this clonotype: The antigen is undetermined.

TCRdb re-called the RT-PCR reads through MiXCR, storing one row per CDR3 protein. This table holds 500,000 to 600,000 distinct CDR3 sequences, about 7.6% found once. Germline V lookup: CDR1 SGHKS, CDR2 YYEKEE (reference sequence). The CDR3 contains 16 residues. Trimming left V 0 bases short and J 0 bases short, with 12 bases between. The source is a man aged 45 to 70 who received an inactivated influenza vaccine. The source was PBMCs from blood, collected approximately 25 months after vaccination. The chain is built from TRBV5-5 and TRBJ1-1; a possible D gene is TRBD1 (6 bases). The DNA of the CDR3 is TGTGCCAGCAGCTTGGGCCAGGGGAGGATGAACACTGAAGCTTTCTTT. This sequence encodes CASSLGQGRMNTEAFF.